A selection of T cell receptor beta chains follows, all from one sample in a study of blood T cell repertoires in COVID-19. Here immunoSEQ multiplex PCR was the method, and the copy in TCRdb shows in-frame clones only, minus some. This sample has about 150,000 clones; less than 90% occur once, and the top ten carry 2% to 3%. Sample: peripheral blood. Receptors were obtained from a woman in her 70s with acute or convalescent COVID-19. Each CDR3 is given with its conserved first and last residue. A D gene is named only where the DNA matches it firmly. Not all rows give a size; the values are once, few, many and, for expanded clones, a class.

j_call d_call clone_size v_call cdr3_aa cdr3_nt
TRBJ1-1 TRBD1 NA TRBV5-8 CASSLEGGGTEAFF TGTGCCAGCAGCTTGGAAGGGGGCGGAACTGAAGCTTTCTTT
TRBJ1-1 NA NA TRBV2 CASRAGGQPNTEAFF TGTGCCAGTCGAGCCGGGGGGCAGCCGAACACTGAAGCTTTCTTT
TRBJ2-7 NA NA TRBV7-3 CASSLGGSGAYEQYF TGTGCCAGCAGCTTAGGAGGATCCGGCGCCTACGAGCAGTACTTC
TRBJ2-6 TRBD1 NA TRBV4-1 CASSQVGTGGSGANVLTF TGCGCCAGCAGCCAAGTAGGGACAGGGGGGTCGGGGGCCAACGTCCTGACTTTC
TRBJ1-2 NA many TRBV7-9 CASSLARNGYTF TGTGCCAGCAGCTTAGCGAGGAATGGCTACACCTTC
TRBJ2-1 NA NA TRBV4-2 CASSQFGVDNEQFF TGTGCCAGCAGCCAGTTCGGGGTGGACAATGAGCAGTTCTTC
TRBJ2-5 NA NA TRBV15 CATSRDLPRAETQYF TGTGCCACCAGCAGAGATCTCCCCAGGGCAGAGACCCAGTACTTC
TRBJ2-2 NA NA TRBV4-1 CASRASAGLNTGELFF TGCGCCAGCAGGGCCTCCGCGGGGCTAAACACCGGGGAGCTGTTTTTT
TRBJ2-2 NA once TRBV3-1/TRBV3-2 CASSPRTSATTGELFF TGTGCCAGCAGCCCAAGGACATCAGCGACCACCGGGGAGCTGTTTTTT
TRBJ2-2 TRBD2 NA TRBV25-1 CASDGLAAGEGGGELFF TGTGCCAGCGACGGACTGGCAGCGGGGGAAGGGGGAGGGGAGCTGTTTTTT
TRBJ2-1 TRBD1 NA TRBV24-1 CATSDPTTGGAYNEQFF TGTGCCACCAGTGACCCTACCACAGGGGGCGCCTACAATGAGCAGTTCTTC
TRBJ1-2 NA NA TRBV4-1 CASSQVINLNYGYTF TGCGCCAGCAGCCAAGTCATTAACTTAAACTATGGCTACACCTTC
TRBJ1-4 TRBD1 NA TRBV6-5 CASSRDRGEKLFF TGTGCCAGCAGCCGGGACAGGGGTGAAAAACTGTTTTTT
TRBJ1-2 NA NA TRBV20-1 CSAREGAGYTF TGCAGTGCTAGAGAAGGGGCTGGCTACACCTTC
TRBJ2-4 TRBD2 NA TRBV6-5 CATRKETAGNIQYF TGTGCCACCCGGAAGGAGACAGCGGGGAACATTCAGTACTTC
TRBJ1-2 NA once TRBV27 CASSSGFVPYGYTF TGTGCCAGCAGTTCAGGGTTTGTACCCTATGGCTACACCTTC
TRBJ2-5 TRBD2 few TRBV4-1 CASSLGLAGIQETQYF TGCGCCAGCAGCCTGGGACTAGCGGGAATCCAAGAGACCCAGTACTTC
TRBJ2-7 TRBD1 once TRBV7-8 CASSGGQDRYEQYF TGTGCCAGCAGCGGGGGACAGGACCGCTACGAGCAGTACTTC
TRBJ2-2 TRBD1 NA TRBV5-1 CASSFPGTGGIGELFF TGCGCCAGCAGCTTCCCCGGGACAGGGGGAATCGGGGAGCTGTTTTTT
TRBJ2-3 TRBD2 NA TRBV5-1 CASSLAASGGAGDTQYF TGCGCCAGCAGCTTGGCCGCCAGCGGGGGGGCGGGAGATACGCAGTATTTT
TRBJ1-5 NA NA TRBV7-9 CASSGLGVLPQHF TGTGCCAGCAGTGGGTTAGGGGTCCTGCCCCAGCATTTT
TRBJ1-2 NA NA TRBV3-1/TRBV3-2 CASSRQGRYGYTF TGTGCCAGCAGCCGCCAGGGCAGGTATGGCTACACCTTC
TRBJ1-2 TRBD1 NA TRBV11-2 CASSVQGAGYGYTF TGTGCCAGCAGCGTACAGGGGGCAGGCTATGGCTACACCTTC
TRBJ2-2 TRBD1 NA TRBV28 CASHRDRGTGELFF TGTGCCAGTCACCGGGACAGGGGGACCGGGGAGCTGTTTTTT
TRBJ2-5 TRBD2 NA TRBV25-1 CASSEYSGGHQETQYF TGTGCCAGCAGTGAATATAGCGGGGGGCACCAAGAGACCCAGTACTTC
TRBJ1-2 TRBD1 NA TRBV7-2 CASSLRQGSYGYTF TGTGCCAGCAGCCTCAGACAGGGGAGCTATGGCTACACCTTC
TRBJ1-2 NA NA TRBV15 CATSRASVFYGYTF TGTGCCACCAGCAGAGCTTCTGTGTTCTATGGCTACACCTTC
TRBJ1-2 NA few TRBV11-2 CASSLPGTNGYTF TGTGCCAGCAGCTTGCCAGGGACAAATGGCTACACCTTC
TRBJ2-7 TRBD2 few TRBV4-2 CASSQVLSSGGSEQYF TGTGCCAGCAGCCAAGTTCTGTCGAGCGGGGGGTCCGAGCAGTACTTC
TRBJ2-3 NA NA TRBV6-4 CASSDRVASTDTQYF TGTGCCAGCAGTGACCGAGTCGCTAGCACAGATACGCAGTATTTT
TRBJ1-1 NA NA TRBV12-3/TRBV12-4 CASSKQGPTEAFF TGTGCCAGCAGTAAACAGGGACCCACTGAAGCTTTCTTT
TRBJ1-3 TRBD1 NA TRBV5-1 CASSLEGAPPGNTIYF TGCGCCAGCAGCTTGGAGGGGGCTCCCCCTGGAAACACCATATATTTT
TRBJ2-7 TRBD1 NA TRBV27 CASSPLDRRTYEQYF TGTGCCAGCAGTCCTCTGGACAGGAGAACCTACGAGCAGTACTTC
TRBJ1-6 NA NA TRBV3-1/TRBV3-2 CASSQEGGRGSPLHF TGTGCCAGCAGCCAAGAAGGCGGCAGGGGTTCACCCCTCCACTTT
TRBJ1-2 TRBD1 NA TRBV6-5 CASSYRGTGGIYGYTF TGTGCCAGCAGTTACCGCGGGACAGGGGGCATCTATGGCTACACCTTC
TRBJ1-6 TRBD1 NA TRBV19 CASRSPDRGNSPLHF TGTGCCAGTAGATCTCCCGACAGGGGGAATTCACCCCTCCACTTT
TRBJ2-7 TRBD1 NA TRBV19 CASSITQGAYEQYF TGTGCCAGTAGTATTACCCAGGGGGCCTACGAGCAGTACTTC
TRBJ1-1 NA NA TRBV11-1 CASSYRRAGGTEAFF TGTGCCAGCAGCTATCGCCGGGCGGGGGGGACTGAAGCTTTCTTT
TRBJ2-2 TRBD1 once TRBV6-5 CASSYRQGANTGELFF TGTGCCAGCAGTTACCGACAGGGGGCGAACACCGGGGAGCTGTTTTTT
TRBJ2-5 TRBD2 NA TRBV7-7 CASSAGLAGGPQETQYF TGTGCTAGCAGCGCCGGACTAGCGGGGGGGCCCCAAGAGACCCAGTACTTC
TRBJ2-5 TRBD1 NA TRBV4-1 CASSRTGGARSETQYF TGCGCCAGCAGCCGAACAGGGGGCGCACGATCAGAGACCCAGTACTTC
TRBJ2-1 TRBD2 NA TRBV29-1 CSVRERGGSYNEQFF TGCAGCGTGCGAGAGCGGGGGGGCTCCTACAATGAGCAGTTCTTC
TRBJ2-3 TRBD2 NA TRBV5-1 CATSGGGQDTQYF TGCGCCACCTCGGGGGGGGGTCAAGATACGCAGTATTTT
TRBJ2-1 TRBD2 once TRBV10-2 CASSFRLAGGYNEQFF TGCGCCAGCTCTTTTAGACTAGCGGGGGGTTACAATGAGCAGTTCTTC
TRBJ2-3 NA once TRBV5-1 CASSLSGSTDTQYF TGCGCCAGCAGCTTATCGGGGAGCACAGATACGCAGTATTTT
TRBJ1-6 NA NA TRBV6-5 CASSYSNTGSNSPLHF TGTGCCAGCAGTTACTCGAATACGGGTTCAAATTCACCCCTCCACTTT
TRBJ2-2 TRBD1 NA TRBV7-2 CASSYGQGYTGELFF TGTGCCAGCAGCTACGGACAGGGATACACCGGGGAGCTGTTTTTT
TRBJ1-2 TRBD1 NA TRBV7-2 CASSLDGTGVGYTF TGTGCCAGCAGCTTAGATGGGACAGGGGTTGGCTACACCTTC
TRBJ1-2 TRBD1 NA TRBV11-2 CASSSGGQLGYTF TGTGCCAGCAGCTCTGGGGGACAGTTGGGCTACACCTTC
TRBJ1-2 NA few TRBV3-1/TRBV3-2 CASSQDVVGLLANGYTF TGTGCCAGCAGCCAAGATGTGGTGGGACTTCTTGCGAATGGCTACACCTTC
TRBJ2-2 NA few TRBV15 CATSRLYTGELFF TGTGCCACCAGCAGACTGTACACCGGGGAGCTGTTTTTT
TRBJ2-1 TRBD1 NA TRBV29-1 CSVALRGPSGEQFF TGCAGCGTTGCTCTCAGGGGGCCGAGCGGTGAGCAGTTCTTC
TRBJ2-5 NA NA TRBV28 CASSLGAEETQYF TGTGCCAGCAGTTTAGGGGCGGAAGAGACCCAGTACTTC
TRBJ1-1 NA NA TRBV12-3/TRBV12-4 CASSLGQNTEAFF TGTGCCAGCAGCCTAGGACAGAACACTGAAGCTTTCTTT
TRBJ1-2 NA few TRBV6-2/TRBV6-3 CASSYSRGNYGYTF TGTGCCAGCAGTTACTCGAGAGGGAACTATGGCTACACCTTC
TRBJ1-1 TRBD1 NA TRBV18 CASSPDRVNEAFF TGTGCCAGCTCACCAGACAGGGTGAATGAAGCTTTCTTT
TRBJ2-1 NA once TRBV19 CASSIWQGGGNEQFF TGTGCCAGTAGTATCTGGCAAGGCGGCGGCAATGAGCAGTTCTTC